The entry below gives a single TCR beta chain sequence along with its context. This clone was counted between two and nine times. No antigen is known for it. Base qualities are not at hand, and no much larger clone is one base apart. This record belongs to a study of T cell responses to AZD1222 COVID-19 vaccine (dated by TCRdb to 2020 to 2023). The study in broad terms: A total of roughly 240 trial participants underwent TCR sequencing, of whom 200 to 220 received two doses of AZD1222 and around 25 received two doses of the MenACWY control vaccine. Trial participants were enrolled by age into 18-55, 56-69 and 70-plus year subgroups, with around 150, 28 and 57 TCR-sequenced participants respectively. Here is what the overall study found, with its caveats: No day 14 peak-response samples were available, so repertoires were characterized only after the peak T cell response. Nearly half of unique spike-specific TCRs reportedly recognized epitopes outside regions mutated in the B.1.351 and B.1.1.7 variants. Spike-specific TCR breadth and depth rose significantly after two AZD1222 doses compared with day 0 and with MenACWY recipients. Most participants were white British and females outnumbered males, and the authors suggested that clonal diversity may have been underestimated. Vaccine-associated CD4 TCRs spanned the whole spike protein, with dominant responses in regions 160-218 and 743-854. Only a handful of AZD1222 recipients were SARS-CoV-2 seropositive at baseline, limiting conclusions about previously exposed vaccinees. The 56-69-year group was small, and its depth increase did not reach significance, likely because of low power.

The CDR3 regions of human TCRbeta chains were analyzed by immunosequencing. Per the source publication's procedure: TCRs in the repertoires were matched against a reference library of SARS-CoV-2-specific TCRs that had been generated with the MIRA antigen-specificity platform. Breadth meant the fraction of unique TCRs that were SARS-CoV-2-associated, whereas depth meant the fraction of total T cells that were SARS-CoV-2-associated. Each spike-specific TCR was assigned to its reactive spike region and to a CD4 or CD8 class using the MIRA data. Log10-transformed breadth and depth values were compared by one-way ANOVA with Sidak's multiple comparisons tests. TCRdb provides this immuneACCESS table in a form limited to in-frame rearrangements. Some clones are lacking; in checked studies, under half of them reflect an unresolved V gene, and why the rest are absent is not known. V, J and clone size are taken as reported in that table, and D and trimming were inferred from the DNA itself. The sample contains 90,000 or so clones, approximately 89% of them found a single time. The biggest ten clones account for roughly 5% of the sample.

Taken with the paper, the label for time point translates to: about 28 days (+/-7) after the second vaccine dose. Because spike-specific TCR depth and breadth did not differ between the two schedules, AZD1222 recipients who got a second dose at roughly 4 weeks were pooled with those who got a second dose at roughly 12 weeks. Vaccinee samples came from UK trials COV001 and COV002, including a single-blind randomized controlled phase 2/3 trial of AZD1222 (ChAdOx1 nCoV-19) in healthy adults. For TCRbeta chain sequencing, PBMC samples were collected from trial participants at day 0 and at day 28 after the second dose. V was cut back by 6 bases and J by 2 bases, leaving a gap of 14 bases between them. According to the germline V gene, CDR1 reads SGHRS and CDR2 reads YFSETQ. Spanning cysteine to phenylalanine, the CDR3 consists of 14 amino acids. Only CDR3 DNA remains: 42 bases, in frame from the first base.

The sequence links TRBV5-1 to TRBJ1-1; no D gene is confidently identified. The sequencing used peripheral blood, collected 28 days after the second AZD1222 dose. This clonotype was sampled from an adult who received the AZD1222 COVID-19 vaccine. In nucleotide form, the sequence is TGCGCCAGCATTTCCGGGGATCGTAACACTGAAGCTTTCTTT. Translation gives CASISGDRNTEAFF.